This T cell receptor (beta chain) was sequenced for a study of type 1 regulatory T cells (dated by TCRdb to the early 2020s). As for the study more broadly: An in vitro protocol by which a Tr1-enriched, alloantigen-specific CD4 T cell product named T-allo10 was generated was characterized in the study. T-allo10 was under clinical evaluation in patients with hematological malignancies receiving allogeneic hematopoietic stem cell transplantation. Study-level results and caveats: Compared with non-Tr1 cells, Tr1 cells had a narrower TCR repertoire, and the study took this difference to reflect clonal expansion driven by alloantigen.

This clonotype was counted at least ten times. This clone's antigen is unknown. No base quality values were provided; no much bigger clone lies one nucleotide off. The CDR3, from cysteine to phenylalanine, totals 16 residues. Only CDR3 DNA remains: 48 bases, in frame from the first base. CDR1 and CDR2 are read off the germline V gene as SGHRS and YFSETQ. The V and J ends are trimmed by 4 bases and 0 bases, leaving 17 bases between them. The sample was run on an Illumina MiSeq. Starting from the raw public reads, TCRdb applied fastp trimming at Q25, assembled clones with MiXCR and retained in-frame beta chains. Identical CDR3 protein sequences are pooled into one entry, listed with their most common genes and DNA. The sample has about 42,000 distinct CDR3 sequences on record, 10% to 15% of them singletons. The ten largest make up 8% to 10% of the sample.

The sample was cultured non-Tr1 T cells, either the whole culture or a sorted T cell fraction (not recorded which). In the paper's terms, the cell subset or site label means: non-Tr1 population from the T-allo10 product. The sequence is built from TRBV5-1 and TRBJ2-7; D gene: possibly TRBD2, on 5 matching bases. The source of this sequence is a human donor in good health. The nucleotide sequence is TGCGCCAGCAGCCCGGAGGCCTTGGCGAGCTCCTACGAGCAGTACTTC. This codes for CASSPEALASSYEQYF.